Listed here are 20 T cell receptor beta chains from one sample, sequenced in a study of shared clonotypes between healthy human individuals. Sequencing was performed with immunoSEQ multiplex PCR; in TCRdb, only in-frame clones are kept and a portion is missing. The sample has around 500,000 clones, about 79% seen once. The sequenced material came from PBMCs. The source of these receptors is a woman aged 40 to 55 in good health. Some clones in this sample may be carry-over from other donors' samples.

This clone was observed a few times. The chain carries TRBV28 and TRBJ1-2, with D possibly TRBD1 on 5 matching bases. The germline gives CDR1 MDHEN, CDR2 SYDVKM. Trimming removed 7 bases from V and 5 bases from J, with 23 bases in between. The CDR3 is made up of 16 amino acids. The CDR3 loop is CASKTGAAASLYGYTF. The CDR3, as DNA: TGTGCCAGCAAAACCGGGGCCGCTGCCTCCCTTTATGGCTACACCTTC.

This clone was counted once. The V gene is TRBV9, the J gene TRBJ2-1, with TRBD1 as a possible D gene (5 bases). Germline CDR1 and CDR2: SGDLS and YYNGEE. Trimming cost V 6 bases and J 4 bases, with 14 bases left between them. The length of the CDR3 is 14 residues. The CDR3 region has the DNA TGTGCCAGCACCCAGGGTTACGGATACAATGAGCAGTTCTTC. Amino acids: CASTQGYGYNEQFF.

This chain connects TRBV27 to TRBJ1-1, with 7 nucleotides matching TRBD1. The CDR3 runs to 14 residues. The trim removed 2 bases at V and 5 bases at J, leaving 5 bases unmatched. Germline lookup yields CDR1 MNHEY and CDR2 SMNVEV (reference sequence). CDR3 sequence (DNA): TGTGCCAGCAGTTTAAGGGGGCGAGGGACTGAAGCTTTCTTT. Its protein is CASSLRGRGTEAFF.

The chain uses TRBV11-3 and TRBJ1-5, with a possible D match to TRBD1 (5 bases). This CDR3 spans 19 amino acids. With 0 bases removed from V and 1 base from J, the gap between germline ends came to 19 bases. Germline V gene lookup returns CDR1 SGHNT and CDR2 YENEEA. The CDR3 DNA sequence: TGTGCCAGCAGCTTAGATCTTGGGCAGGGCGGTTGGAGCAATCAGCCCCAGCATTTT. Translation gives CASSLDLGQGGWSNQPQHF. Based on the CDR3 plus reference TRBV11-3 and TRBJ1-5, the full variable domain is EAGVVQSPRYKIIEKKQPVAFWCNPISGHNTLYWYLQNLGQGPELLIRYENEEAVDDSQLPKDRFSAERLKGVDSTLKIQPAELGDSAVYLCASSLDLGQGGWSNQPQHFGDGTRLSIL.

This chain joins TRBV11-2 and TRBJ2-7; D unresolved. Trimming left V 5 bases short and J 4 bases short, with 12 bases between. Germline V gene sequence: CDR1 SGHAT, CDR2 FQNNGV. The CDR3 consists of 13 residues. This chain's CDR3 is CASSQPLVYEQYF. CDR3 bases: TGTGCCAGCAGCCAGCCCTTGGTTTACGAGCAGTACTTC.

This sequence joins TRBV6-1 and TRBJ2-2; unclear D gene. Germline lookup yields CDR1 MNHNS and CDR2 SASEGT. V dropped 6 bases and J dropped 5 bases, with 16 bases sitting between them. The CDR3 has 15 amino acids. The CDR3 loop is CASRVLRVTTGELFF. The CDR3 nucleotides are TGTGCCAGCAGGGTCCTACGGGTTACAACCGGGGAGCTGTTTTTT.

This clone appeared a single time. The chain carries TRBV7-9 and TRBJ2-1, with TRBD2 identical over 11 bases. CDR1 SEHNR and CDR2 FQNEAQ come from the germline V gene (reference sequence). V was clipped by 3 bases and J by 15 bases; unmatched bases: 13. The CDR3 length is 15 residues. CDR3 region: CASSFPGLAGGKGFF. The CDR3 DNA sequence: TGTGCCAGCAGCTTCCCAGGCCTAGCGGGAGGCAAAGGGTTCTTC.

The gene calls are TRBV2 and TRBJ1-4; 9 bases match TRBD1. The V gene end was trimmed by 4 bases and the J gene end by 8 bases; junction bases not matched to a gene: 5. CDR1 is SNHLY, CDR2 FYNNEI, per germline. The CDR3 is made up of 14 amino acids. CDR3 amino acids: CASSVGDREEKLFF. The CDR3 DNA follows: TGTGCCAGCAGTGTGGGGGACAGGGAGGAAAAACTGTTTTTT.

This clone has a handful of counts. V gene TRBV19 combines with J gene TRBJ2-3, with 12 bases identical to TRBD2. The CDR3 loop spans 14 amino acids. Germline CDR1 LNHDA, CDR2 SQIVND (reference sequence). J was trimmed by 6 bases and V by 7 bases; bases with no gene match: 5. The CDR3 reads CASKLAGGGDTQYF. CDR3 in DNA: TGTGCCAGTAAACTAGCGGGAGGAGGGGATACGCAGTATTTT.

This clone was counted once. Only one base separates this from a far larger clonotype, so it likely reflects a read error. CDR3 in amino acids: CASQGPTPGAFF. CDR3 DNA: TGTGCCAGCCAGGGGCCAACCCCTGGAGCTTTCTTT. The chain couples TRBV10-3 to TRBJ1-1, with D possibly being TRBD1 (6 bases). The germline gives CDR1 ENHRY, CDR2 SYGVKD. This CDR3 region has 12 residues. V was trimmed by 10 bases and J by 10 bases, leaving 19 bases between them.

This clone was detected only once. CDR3 sequence reads: CASSLALDSGANVLTF. Written as DNA, the CDR3 is TGCGCCAGCAGCTTGGCCTTGGACTCTGGGGCCAACGTCCTGACTTTC. The rearrangement links TRBV5-1 to TRBJ2-6; D gene uncertain. CDR1 is SGHRS and CDR2 is YFSETQ in the germline V gene. The V and J ends lost 0 bases and 0 bases respectively, with 7 bases between them. CDR3 length: 16 amino acids.

The chain joins TRBV5-4 to TRBJ2-1, with 8 bases matching TRBD2. V trimming: 1 base; J trimming: 6 bases; junction bases outside the gene matches: 6. In germline, CDR1 is SGHNT, CDR2 YYREEE (reference sequence). The CDR3 has 15 amino acids. The CDR3 coding sequence is TGTGCCAGCAGCTTGCTTTTAGCGGGAAGCAATGAGCAGTTCTTC. As protein: CASSLLLAGSNEQFF. Supplemented by reference TRBV5-4 and TRBJ2-1, the full variable domain reads ETGVTQSPTHLIKTRGQQVTLRCSSQSGHNTVSWYQQALGQGPQFIFQYYREEENGRGNFPPRFSGLQFPNYSSELNVNALELDDSALYLCASSLLLAGSNEQFFGPGTRLTVL.

The rearrangement links TRBV30 to TRBJ2-1; 8 bases are shared with TRBD2. Germline CDR1 GTSNPN, CDR2 SVGIG (reference sequence). V gave up 5 bases and J gave up 10 bases; unmatched junction bases: 10. CDR3 size: 13 residues. This CDR3 reads CAWDFLAGGEQFF. In nucleotides, the CDR3 is TGTGCCTGGGATTTCCTCGCGGGAGGCGAGCAGTTCTTC.

The rearrangement joins TRBV29-1 to TRBJ1-2; 7 bases are a match to TRBD1. Germline assignment: CDR1 SQVTM and CDR2 ANQGSEA. The CDR3 sequence is 11 residues long. After removal of 5 bases from V and 6 bases from J, the junction contained 3 bases not matched to a gene. The CDR3: CSVRQGDGYTF. The CDR3 DNA follows: TGCAGCGTTAGGCAGGGGGATGGCTACACCTTC.

This clone occurred many times. This chain uses TRBV30 with TRBJ2-7; TRBD1 or TRBD2 may be the D gene (5 bases each). The V and J ends lost 3 bases and 0 bases respectively, with 18 bases between them. Germline V CDR1 and CDR2: GTSNPN, SVGIG (reference sequence). There are 16 residues in the CDR3. The CDR3 DNA reads as TGTGCCTGGAGCGCGTTGTTGGGACGGACCTCCTACGAGCAGTACTTC. This gives the protein CAWSALLGRTSYEQYF.

The rearrangement uses TRBV19 and TRBJ1-1; D not certain. Germline assignment: CDR1 LNHDA and CDR2 SQIVND (reference sequence). The CDR3 spans 16 residues. Between the trimmed V and J ends, which lost 7 bases and 1 base, there was a span of 19 bases. The CDR3 spells CASTARAGLANTEAFF. CDR3 nucleotide sequence: TGTGCCAGTACCGCTCGGGCAGGTTTGGCGAACACTGAAGCTTTCTTT.

Only a few counts were recorded for this clone. CDR3 in DNA: TGTGCCATCAGTGCTCTAGCGGGAGTCAACGAGCAGTACTTC. This encodes CAISALAGVNEQYF. The chain recombines TRBV10-3 with TRBJ2-7; TRBD2 matches 10 bases. V gave up 4 bases and J gave up 5 bases; unmatched junction bases: 5. The CDR3 has 14 residues. Germline CDR1 is ENHRY and CDR2 is SYGVKD.

The table lists this clone with many counts. Other nucleotide sequences in the sample specify the same CDR3. The chain employs TRBV5-4 and TRBJ1-1; no clear D. The CDR3 totals 13 residues. The V and J ends lost 0 bases and 1 base respectively, with 4 bases between them. Germline-derived CDR1 and CDR2 are SGHNT and YYREEE (reference sequence). CDR3 DNA sequence: TGTGCCAGCAGCTTGGGACCGAACACTGAAGCTTTCTTT. Translating it yields CASSLGPNTEAFF.

The chain recombines TRBV5-4 with TRBJ2-2; 12 positions agree with TRBD2. CDR3 size: 17 residues. Germline V gives CDR1 SGHNT, CDR2 YYREEE (reference sequence). V was clipped by 8 bases and J by 3 bases; unmatched bases: 11. The CDR3 here is CASTRLAGAGYTGELFF. CDR3 sequence (DNA): TGTGCCAGTACTCGACTAGCGGGAGCGGGGTACACCGGGGAGCTGTTTTTT.

There are a few counts of this clone. The chain is built from TRBV4-1 and TRBJ1-2; 9 bases match TRBD1. This CDR3 region has 14 residues. After removal of 5 bases from V and 5 bases from J, the junction contained 6 bases not matched to a gene. Per the germline V gene, CDR1 is MGHRA and CDR2 is YSYEKL. In DNA form, the CDR3 reads TGCGCCAGCAGCTCCCGGGACAGGGAATATGGCTACACCTTC. It specifies CASSSRDREYGYTF.